One and the same sample provided the 27 T cell receptor beta chains below, sequenced in a study of blood T cell repertoires in COVID-19. Measured with immunoSEQ multiplex PCR; TCRdb has only the in-frame clones, and not every one. Of about 140,000 clones in the sample, 84% were seen once. The sequenced sample was peripheral blood. The receptors derive from a woman aged 60-75 years with acute or convalescent COVID-19.

The rearrangement joins TRBV21-1 to TRBJ2-7; the D call in the table, TRBD1, was not verified against the DNA. TRBV21-1 is marked as a pseudogene. There are 15 residues in the CDR3. The CDR3 is CASSKAGTGSYEQYF. The CDR3 nucleotides are TGTGCCAGCAGCAAAGCGGGGACAGGGTCCTACGAGCAGTACTTC.

The chain links TRBV18 to TRBJ2-5, with D possibly being TRBD2 (5 bases). Germline CDR1 KGHSH, CDR2 LQKENI. Trimming removed 3 bases at V and 7 bases at J, with 12 bases between. This CDR3 comprises 13 residues. The CDR3 DNA is TGTGCCAGCTCACCGATAGGAGGAGGGACCCAGTACTTC. It translates to CASSPIGGGTQYF.

V is TRBV2 and J is TRBJ1-3, with D hard to call. The CDR3 totals 15 residues. CDR1 is SNHLY and CDR2 is FYNNEI in the germline V gene. V lost 5 bases to trimming and J lost 0 bases, with 11 bases between them. For the CDR3, the DNA is TGTGCCAGCAGTCGAGGGCCGGGCTCTGGAAACACCATATATTTT. This gives the protein CASSRGPGSGNTIYF.

This clone was seen a handful of times. The J gene is TRBJ1-4, the V gene TRBV2; TRBD1 might be the D (6 bases). Germline CDR1 and CDR2: SNHLY and FYNNEI. With 11 bases removed from V and 4 bases from J, the gap between germline ends came to 14 bases. The CDR3 is made up of 13 amino acids. CDR3 coding DNA: TGTGCCGGGGGGGGCAGGTTTAATGAAAAACTGTTTTTT. It is translated as CAGGGRFNEKLFF. Filled out from reference TRBV2 and TRBJ1-4, the complete variable domain reads EPEVTQTPSHQVTQMGQEVILRCVPISNHLYFYWYRQILGQKVEFLVSFYNNEISEKSEIFDDQFSVERPDGSNFTLKIRSTKLEDSAMYFCAGGGRFNEKLFFGSGTQLSVL.

This clone was seen more than once but under ten times. The chain couples TRBV18 to TRBJ2-2; a possible D gene is TRBD2 (6 bases). Trimming left V 3 bases short and J 6 bases short, with 8 bases between. This CDR3 contains 13 residues. CDR1 and CDR2 (germline): KGHSH, LQKENI. CDR3 sequence (DNA): TGTGCCAGCTCACCTCCGGGGGCCGGGGAGCTGTTTTTT. The encoded protein is CASSPPGAGELFF.

This CDR3 reads CASSSNNEQFF. In nucleotides, the CDR3 is TGTGCCAGCAGTTCAAACAATGAGCAGTTCTTC. J is TRBJ2-1 and V is TRBV27; the D is unclear. V lost 4 bases to trimming and J lost 5 bases, with 3 bases between them. From germline, CDR1 is MNHEY and CDR2 SMNVEV (reference sequence). The CDR3 spans 11 residues.

This rearrangement joins TRBV18 to TRBJ2-3, with a weak D call TRBD2 (5 bases). Germline CDR1 reads KGHSH; CDR2 reads LQKENI. The V and J ends lost 3 bases and 1 base respectively, with 14 bases between them. There are 16 residues in the CDR3. CDR3 amino acids: CASSPQVAGGTDTQYF. CDR3 coding DNA: TGTGCCAGCTCACCCCAAGTAGCCGGGGGCACAGATACGCAGTATTTT.

The J gene is TRBJ2-1, the V gene TRBV19; maybe TRBD1 (5 bases). The CDR3 consists of 17 residues. Looked up from germline, CDR1 is LNHDA and CDR2 is SQIVND (reference sequence). V gave up 0 bases and J gave up 0 bases, with 12 bases separating them. The CDR3 nucleotides are TGTGCCAGTAGTATAGATGCGCAGGGAAACTCCTACAATGAGCAGTTCTTC. It codes for CASSIDAQGNSYNEQFF.

This clone has only a few counts. The chain joins TRBV28 to TRBJ2-7; D might be TRBD2 (6 bases). The germline V gene encodes CDR1 MDHEN and CDR2 SYDVKM. This CDR3 spans 14 amino acids. The V end was cut by 1 base, the J end by 4 bases, with 11 bases between. The CDR3 coding sequence is TGTGCCAGCAGTTTATTCATCGGGAGATACGAGCAGTACTTC. Its translation is CASSLFIGRYEQYF. Combining the CDR3 with reference TRBV28 and TRBJ2-7 gives the whole variable domain DVKVTQSSRYLVKRTGEKVFLECVQDMDHENMFWYRQDPGLGLRLIYFSYDVKMKEKGDIPEGYSVSREKKERFSLILESASTNQTSMYLCASSLFIGRYEQYFGPGTRLTVT.

V gene TRBV5-1 combines with J gene TRBJ1-6; 7 nucleotides align to TRBD1. Germline-derived CDR1 and CDR2 are SGHRS and YFSETQ. This CDR3 is built from 17 residues. With 5 bases clipped from V and 5 bases from J, the junction kept 13 bases outside the gene matches. The CDR3 spells CASRDLTTGVNNSPLHF. The CDR3 coding sequence is TGCGCCAGCAGAGATTTGACAACAGGGGTTAATAATTCACCCCTCCACTTT.

The V and J genes are TRBV14 and TRBJ2-2, with 14 bases fitting TRBD2. The CDR3 has 17 amino acids. The V segment lost 1 base and the J segment 6 bases; nucleotides outside the gene matches: 4. CDR1 SGHDN and CDR2 FVKESK come from the germline V gene. CDR3 coding DNA: TGTGCCAGCAGCCAAGTCGGGACTAGCGGGAGTCCCGGGGAGCTGTTTTTT. This translates into CASSQVGTSGSPGELFF.

The chain links TRBV4-2 to TRBJ2-7, with 12 positions matching TRBD2. The CDR3 covers 16 residues. J lost 7 bases, V lost 0 bases, and 7 bases had no gene match. The germline CDR1 and CDR2 sequences are LGHNA and YNFKEQ. As DNA, the CDR3 is TGTGCCAGCAGCCAAGAGAGGGCTAGCGGGAGGGGAGAGCAGTACTTC. As protein: CASSQERASGRGEQYF.

This clone was seen just once. The V and J genes are TRBV4-1 and TRBJ2-1, with D possibly being TRBD2 (5 bases). With 0 bases removed from V and 9 bases from J, the gap between germline ends came to 18 bases. The germline CDR1 and CDR2 sequences are MGHRA and YSYEKL. The length of the CDR3 is 16 residues. The CDR3 DNA is TGCGCCAGCAGCCAAGATGGTAGCGTCGGGGTCCGTGAGCAGTTCTTC. This translates into CASSQDGSVGVREQFF.

The chain links TRBV6-5 to TRBJ2-1; 8 nucleotides align to TRBD2. With 5 bases clipped from V and 4 bases from J, the junction kept 7 bases outside the gene matches. The CDR3 spans 15 residues. Germline CDR1 is MNHEY and CDR2 is SVGAGI. In nucleotides, the CDR3 is TGTGCCAGCAGTAAGGGACTAGATGTTTACAATGAGCAGTTCTTC. Encoded protein: CASSKGLDVYNEQFF.

This clone has just one count. The rearrangement uses TRBV5-1 and TRBJ2-3; TRBD1 matches at 9 bases. The length of the CDR3 is 15 residues. Trimming removed 4 bases from V and 6 bases from J; junction bases left unmatched: 9. Germline-derived CDR1 and CDR2 are SGHRS and YFSETQ. CDR3 sequence: CASSGTGRSADTQYF. Written as DNA, the CDR3 is TGCGCCAGCAGCGGGACAGGGAGGTCCGCGGATACGCAGTATTTT. Full variable domain (missing parts from reference TRBV5-1 and TRBJ2-3): KAGVTQTPRYLIKTRGQQVTLSCSPISGHRSVSWYQQTPGQGLQFLFEYFSETQRNKGNFPGRFSGRQFSNSRSEMNVSTLELGDSALYLCASSGTGRSADTQYFGPGTRLTVL.

The chain combines TRBV5-5 with TRBJ2-2; TRBD2 aligns across 10 bases. The CDR3 has 18 residues. V dropped 2 bases and J dropped 5; count of bases not matched to a gene: 12. Looked up from germline, CDR1 is SGHKS and CDR2 is YYEKEE (reference sequence). The chain's CDR3 is CASSLLPLLAGETGELFF. The CDR3 bases are TGTGCCAGCAGCTTATTGCCTCTCCTAGCGGGAGAAACCGGGGAGCTGTTTTTT.

The V call is TRBV7-8, the J call TRBJ2-2; TRBD2 might be the D (6 bases). Germline-derived CDR1 and CDR2 are SGHVS and FQNEAQ. The length of the CDR3 is 15 residues. The V end lost 2 bases, the J end lost 5 bases, and 12 bases lay between the germline ends. The chain's CDR3 is CASSLLQRETGELFF. In DNA, the CDR3 is TGTGCCAGCAGCTTATTACAACGGGAGACCGGGGAGCTGTTTTTT.

The chain carries TRBV7-9 and TRBJ2-1, with D uncertain. Germline CDR1 reads SEHNR; CDR2 reads FQNEAQ (reference sequence). The V gene lost 3 bases and the J gene lost 9 bases, with 6 bases spanning the gap. The CDR3 is 11 amino acids. CDR3 in amino acids: CASSLVGEQFF. CDR3 nucleotide sequence: TGTGCCAGCAGCTTGGTCGGTGAGCAGTTCTTC.

The rearrangement joins TRBV6-1 to TRBJ2-7; the D is unclear. This CDR3 has 16 residues. Per germline, CDR1 MNHNS and CDR2 SASEGT. Trimming left V 3 bases short and J 3 bases short, with 18 bases between. CDR3 sequence reads: CASSEFAGNIGYEQYF. CDR3 nucleotide sequence: TGTGCCAGCAGTGAGTTCGCAGGTAATATTGGCTACGAGCAGTACTTC.

J is TRBJ2-5 and V is TRBV12-5; TRBD1 aligns across 8 bases. The CDR3 spans 14 residues. The ends lost 6 bases at V and 5 bases at J; junction bases unmatched: 8. The germline gives CDR1 LGHNT, CDR2 FRNRAP. The CDR3 region is CASGASGGSETQYF. The CDR3 DNA is TGTGCTAGTGGAGCTTCAGGGGGCTCGGAGACCCAGTACTTC.

The genes are TRBV7-9 and TRBJ2-7; no clear D. This CDR3 has 12 amino acids. Trimming left V 5 bases short and J 6 bases short, with 11 bases between. Germline V gene data show CDR1 as SEHNR and CDR2 as FQNEAQ (reference sequence). The CDR3 bases are TGTGCCAGCAGCCGCCCCCCCGGCGAGCAGTACTTC. This encodes CASSRPPGEQYF.

The count of this clone is one. V gene TRBV13 combines with J gene TRBJ1-1; D remains ambiguous. CDR3 length: 15 residues. CDR1 and CDR2 from the germline V gene are PRHDT and FYEKMQ (reference sequence). Trimming removed 0 bases from V and 0 bases from J, with 8 bases in between. Here the CDR3 DNA reads TGTGCCAGCAGCTTAGGGAGAGGTCTGAACACTGAAGCTTTCTTT. This codes for CASSLGRGLNTEAFF.

The V call is TRBV6-5, the J call TRBJ2-3, with D unclear. The CDR3 has 15 amino acids. Trimming pared 0 bases from V and 2 bases from J, leaving 9 bases between. The V gene's germline CDR1 is MNHEY and CDR2 SVGAGI. The CDR3, as DNA: TGTGCCAGCAGTTACTCATTAGTGGTCACAGATACGCAGTATTTT. Its protein is CASSYSLVVTDTQYF.

The genes are TRBV6-2 or TRBV6-3 and TRBJ2-1; 14 bases line up with TRBD2. V lost 6 bases to trimming and J lost 6 bases; unmatched junction nucleotides: 4. Germline V gives CDR1 MNHEY, CDR2 SVGEGT. This CDR3 is 15 amino acids long. DNA of the CDR3: TGTGCCAGCAGCCAGACTAGCGGGAGGGCCAATGAGCAGTTCTTC. It specifies CASSQTSGRANEQFF.

V usage is TRBV6-5 and J usage is TRBJ2-7; a weak D match, TRBD1 (6 bases). Germline assignment: CDR1 MNHEY and CDR2 SVGAGI. Trimming removed 5 bases from V and 1 base from J, with 12 bases in between. This CDR3 spans 14 amino acids. CDR3 nucleotides: TGTGCCAGCAGTCCGCAAGGGGGTTCCTACGAGCAGTACTTC. Protein sequence: CASSPQGGSYEQYF.

The V and J genes are TRBV6-5 and TRBJ2-1; TRBD2 matches 9 bases. CDR1 and CDR2 (germline): MNHEY, SVGAGI. With V trimmed by 11 bases and J by 10 bases, 12 bases remained unmatched. The CDR3 extends over 13 amino acids. This CDR3 is CAARREGIYEQFF. The CDR3 bases are TGTGCCGCGCGGCGGGAGGGTATATACGAGCAGTTCTTC.

This clone has more than one count but fewer than ten. The J gene is TRBJ1-1, the V gene TRBV24-1; D gene uncertain. The germline V gene encodes CDR1 KGHDR and CDR2 SFDVKD. The ends were cut back, 7 bases at V and 0 bases at J, with 8 bases in the middle. The CDR3 runs 13 residues. This CDR3 reads CATRTNMNTEAFF. The CDR3 DNA reads TGTGCCACCAGGACAAACATGAACACTGAAGCTTTCTTT.